The rows below give T cell receptor beta chains drawn from one sample of a study of tumor-infiltrating lymphocytes in oesophageal squamous cell carcinoma. TCRdb reprocessed the PCR reads with MiXCR, giving one entry per CDR3 protein. The sample has 19,000 or so distinct CDR3 sequences, around 38% seen once. Sequenced: blood. The receptors come from a male donor with esophageal squamous cell carcinoma. Each CDR3 is given with its conserved first and last residue. D genes are given only for firm matches. A row's size may be missing; if present it is once, few, many or a size class.

TRBV11-2	12	TRBJ1-6	.	many	TGTGCCAGCAGCCAGGGGAACTCACCCCTCCACTTT	CASSQGNSPLHF
TRBV18	15	TRBJ2-3	TRBD2	.	TGTGCCAGCTCGCAGGAGACTAGCGGGGGGTACGAGCAGTATTTT	CASSQETSGGYEQYF
TRBV7-2	15	TRBJ2-2	.	medium-sized	TGTGCCAGCAGCTTCTCCCAGGGGGGCACCGGGGAGCTGTTTTTT	CASSFSQGGTGELFF
TRBV27	16	TRBJ2-4	TRBD2	.	TGTGCCAGCAGCAAAGCTAGCCGGGGGGTCAAAAACTTTCAGTACTTC	CASSKASRGVKNFQYF
TRBV7-2	15	TRBJ2-1	.	.	TGTGCCAGCAGCTTAGTTCTCGGCTCCTACAATGAGCAGTTCTTC	CASSLVLGSYNEQFF
TRBV6-1	11	TRBJ2-3	.	.	TGTGCCAGTCAGCAGGCAGATACGCAGTATTTT	CASQQADTQYF
TRBV7-3	15	TRBJ2-5	TRBD1	few	TGTGCCAGCTACCTCCGGGACAGGGGTTTAGAGACCCAGTACTTC	CASYLRDRGLETQYF
TRBV7-4	15	TRBJ2-5	TRBD2	.	TGTGCCAGCAGCTTTCTGGCGGGAGGAGCAGATACGCAGTACTTC	CASSFLAGGADTQYF
TRBV7-9	15	TRBJ2-3	TRBD2	.	TGTGCCAGCAGCTTAGGACGGGAGGGCCTAAATACGCAGTATTTT	CASSLGREGLNTQYF
TRBV7-6	12	TRBJ2-1	.	.	TGTGCCAGCAGCTTAGAAAGGAATGAGCAGTTCTTC	CASSLERNEQFF
TRBV24-1	16	TRBJ2-7	TRBD1	many	TGTGCCACCAGTGACATGGACAGGGGTGTCTGGAATGAGCAGTACTTC	CATSDMDRGVWNEQYF
TRBV2	14	TRBJ2-7	.	many	TGTGCCAGCAGGGCCGGACAGAACTCATACGAGCAGTACTTC	CASRAGQNSYEQYF
TRBV7-2	11	TRBJ2-1	.	.	TGTGCCAGCAGCTTAGTTCGGGAGCAGTTCTTC	CASSLVREQFF
TRBV7-9	16	TRBJ2-7	TRBD1	medium-sized	TGTGCCAGCAGCTCGTGGACAGGGGTCGGGTCCTACGAGCAGTACTTC	CASSSWTGVGSYEQYF
TRBV24-1	19	TRBJ2-1	TRBD1	.	TGTGCCACCAGTGGGACCACAGGCTACGGGACAGGGGCCTACAATGAGCAGTTCTTC	CATSGTTGYGTGAYNEQFF
TRBV24-1	14	TRBJ1-5	.	many	TGTGCCACCAGTGATCCCACAATGGGTCAGCCCCAGCATTTT	CATSDPTMGQPQHF
TRBV2	16	TRBJ2-7	TRBD2	many	TGTGCCAGCAGTGAAGTTATGCTAGCGGAAATATACGAGCAGTACTTC	CASSEVMLAEIYEQYF
TRBV6-6	15	TRBJ2-5	TRBD2	.	TGTGCCAGCAGTTACGGGCGGGAGTTTTGGGAGACCCAGTACTTC	CASSYGREFWETQYF
TRBV19	14	TRBJ2-5	TRBD1	many	TGTGCCAGTAGTCCCCGGGACAGACAAGAGACCCAGTACTTC	CASSPRDRQETQYF
TRBV13	15	TRBJ2-3	.	.	TGTGCCAGCAGCCCCGGGACCACCAGCACAGATACGCAGTATTTT	CASSPGTTSTDTQYF
TRBV28	16	TRBJ1-6	.	once	TGTGCCAGCAGTTGGGGGATTGCTAGCGAAATATCCGAGCAGCACTTT	CASSWGIASEISEQHF
TRBV7-6	16	TRBJ2-7	.	once	TGTGCCAGCAGCTTATATTGGGATCCGAGCTCCTACGAGCAGTACTTC	CASSLYWDPSSYEQYF
TRBV7-3	14	TRBJ1-6	.	.	TGTGCCAGCAAGATCACGGGGGATCAATCACCCCTCCACTTT	CASKITGDQSPLHF
TRBV28	12	TRBJ1-4	.	medium-sized	TGTGCCAGCAGTAGGGGTAGGGAAAAACTGTTTTTT	CASSRGREKLFF
TRBV7-2	14	TRBJ2-7	TRBD2	.	TGTGCCAGCAGCTTATCACTAGCGGGAGGTGAGCAGTACTTC	CASSLSLAGGEQYF
TRBV7-2	15	TRBJ2-1	.	few	TGTGCCAGCAGCTCTTACCGGGGCTCCTACAATGAGCAGTTCTTC	CASSSYRGSYNEQFF
TRBV6-1	13	TRBJ2-5	.	many	TGTGCCAGCAGGAGGCCAAGCCAAGAGACCCAGTACTTC	CASRRPSQETQYF
TRBV6-2/TRBV6-3	13	TRBJ2-7	.	.	TGTGCCAGCAGTGCTTTCGGGTCCTACGAGCAGTACTTC	CASSAFGSYEQYF
TRBV7-6	17	TRBJ2-1	TRBD2	.	TGTGCCAGCAGCTTAGTATTCCTAGCGGGAGCCCCGGGTGAGCAGTTCTTC	CASSLVFLAGAPGEQFF
TRBV29-1	16	TRBJ1-1	TRBD1	.	TGCAGCGTTGAAGACGACAGGGGAGGGCTGAACACTGAAGCTTTCTTT	CSVEDDRGGLNTEAFF
TRBV5-1	15	TRBJ2-5	.	many	TGCGCCAGCAGCTTTGGCCAACAGGGTTTGGAGACCCAGTACTTC	CASSFGQQGLETQYF
TRBV2	13	TRBJ1-6	.	.	TGTGCCAGCAAGAGGGTCGGGGGTTCACCCCTCCACTTT	CASKRVGGSPLHF
TRBV7-8	17	TRBJ2-6	.	few	TGTGCCAGCAGCTTAGACAAGGGAAACTCTGGGGCCAACGTCCTGACTTTC	CASSLDKGNSGANVLTF
TRBV6-1	14	TRBJ1-6	.	.	TGTGCCAGCAGTGAGAGCTCCTATAATTCACCCCTCCACTTT	CASSESSYNSPLHF
TRBV6-5	16	TRBJ2-1	.	.	TGTGCCAGCAGTTACGTGGGCCCGGCCTACAGGAATGAGCAGTTCTTC	CASSYVGPAYRNEQFF
TRBV7-2	13	TRBJ2-1	.	.	TGTGCCAGCAGCTTAGAGTCTCTACCCGAGCAGTTCTTC	CASSLESLPEQFF
TRBV10-3	14	TRBJ2-1	TRBD2	.	TGTGCCTCCCAGTTGGCGGGGGTATACAATGAGCAGTTCTTC	CASQLAGVYNEQFF
TRBV7-3	13	TRBJ2-7	.	.	TGTGCCAGCAGCCCTAAATCGGGGATCGAGCAGTACTTC	CASSPKSGIEQYF
TRBV18	14	TRBJ1-6	TRBD1	.	TGTGCCAGCTCTGGGACAGGGGATAATTCACCCCTCCACTTT	CASSGTGDNSPLHF
TRBV7-3	13	TRBJ1-1	.	medium-sized	TGTGCCAGCAGCTCAAACGGGAACACTGAAGCTTTCTTT	CASSSNGNTEAFF
TRBV29-1	12	TRBJ1-4	TRBD1	few	TGCAGCGTCTGGACAGGGAATGAAAAACTGTTTTTT	CSVWTGNEKLFF
TRBV12-3/TRBV12-4	14	TRBJ1-1	TRBD1	.	TGTGCCAGCAGTTCGCACAGGGGGAACACTGAAGCTTTCTTT	CASSSHRGNTEAFF
TRBV11-1	15	TRBJ2-1	.	.	TGTGCCAGCAGCTTAGCTGCTGGCCTCCGCGATACGCAGTTCTTC	CASSLAAGLRDTQFF
TRBV6-2/TRBV6-3	20	TRBJ2-6	TRBD1	many	TGTGCCAGCAGTTACTCAGTTTCGATGGGACAGGGGGCTGGGGCCAACGTCCTGACTTTC	CASSYSVSMGQGAGANVLTF
TRBV3-1	16	TRBJ2-3	.	.	TGTGCCAGCAGCCAAATACGGCGCGGCTCGGGAGATACGCAGTATTTT	CASSQIRRGSGDTQYF
TRBV7-2	17	TRBJ1-5	TRBD1	.	TGTGCCAGCAGCTCTAGACAGGGGGCGGGGGGAAATCAGCCCCAGCATTTT	CASSSRQGAGGNQPQHF
TRBV7-6	11	TRBJ2-1	.	.	TGTGCCAGCAGCTTAGGACCTCGGCTGTTCTTC	CASSLGPRLFF
TRBV7-6	17	TRBJ1-1	TRBD1	.	TGTGCCAGCAGCTTAGCTTCATGGTCAGGGGGGAACACTGAAGCTTTCTTT	CASSLASWSGGNTEAFF
TRBV5-1	15	TRBJ2-1	TRBD2	few	TGCGCCAGCATCCGGGGACTAGCGGACGTCTACGAGCAGTTCTTC	CASIRGLADVYEQFF
TRBV7-6	15	TRBJ2-5	.	.	TGTGCTAGCAGCTTATTTTTTGCAGGGGAAAATGAGCAGTACTTC	CASSLFFAGENEQYF
TRBV11-2	15	TRBJ2-6	.	.	TGTGCCAGCAGCTTGGATTACTCTGGGGCCAACGTCCTGACTTTC	CASSLDYSGANVLTF
TRBV5-4	15	TRBJ1-4	.	many	TGTGCCAGCACCCACTCAAATGAGGCTACAGGAAAACTGTTTTTT	CASTHSNEATGKLFF
TRBV7-9	18	TRBJ2-7	TRBD2	few	TGTGCCAGCAGCTTAGGGTGGCTAGCGGGAGGGCACAGGCATGAGCAGTACTTC	CASSLGWLAGGHRHEQYF
TRBV24-1	13	TRBJ2-1	.	medium-sized	TGTGCCACCAGACAGGGCTCCTACAATGAGCAGTTCTTC	CATRQGSYNEQFF
TRBV6-1	17	TRBJ1-4	.	medium-sized	TGTGCCAGCAGTGGACAAAGGTCCTTTGCAACTAATGAAAAACTGTTTTTT	CASSGQRSFATNEKLFF